Listed below are T cell receptor beta chains from one sample, sequenced in a study of T cells expressing NK-cell markers. Reanalyzing the 5' RACE reads, TCRdb keeps one entry per CDR3 protein, without DNA. Recorded for this sample: more than 400,000 distinct CDR3 sequences. Sequencing was carried out using blood T cells: a sorted CD56 or NKG2C T cell subset, CD4+ or CD8+ T cells, or bulk PBMC T cells (not recorded which). These receptor sequences come from a woman between 18 and 69 years old in good health. CDR3s include the opening cysteine and the closing phenylalanine or tryptophan. Each record gives: V gene, J gene, CDR3 protein.

>TRBV7-3|TRBJ2-1
CASSLGLGQSSYNEQFF
>TRBV14|TRBJ2-3
CASSRRAFTDTQYF
>TRBV4-1|TRBJ1-1
CASRLGELNTEAFF
>TRBV3-1|TRBJ2-7
CASSRHQEAYEQYF
>TRBV23-1|TRBJ2-2
CASPPGQGAIGELFF
>TRBV10-3|TRBJ2-7
CAISEKTAVEQYF
>TRBV4-3|TRBJ2-7
CASSQDQSGHYEQYF
>TRBV12-3/TRBV12-4|TRBJ2-6
CASSSPVSSGANVLTF
>TRBV10-2|TRBJ2-3
CASKTGGPRDTQYF
>TRBV24-1|TRBJ2-5
CATSDQDETQYF
>TRBV7-2|TRBJ2-3
CASSLGHTDTQYF
>TRBV6-1|TRBJ2-3
CARVAGAQTSTDTQYF
>TRBV5-1|TRBJ2-7
CASSEPGTGRYEQYF
>TRBV20-1|TRBJ2-1
CSARWYLSYNEQFF
>TRBV28|TRBJ2-7
CASSSPRGGPYEQYF
>TRBV12-3/TRBV12-4|TRBJ2-5
CASSPGSTQTQYF
>TRBV20-1|TRBJ1-1
CSASDTDRTEAFF
>TRBV12-3/TRBV12-4|TRBJ2-7
CASSSAGTAAYEQYF
>TRBV7-9|TRBJ2-2
CASSPPDSLNTGELFF
>TRBV7-2|TRBJ2-3
CASSPGGGATDTQYF
>TRBV5-6|TRBJ2-1
CASSLAGGTYNEQFF
>TRBV30|TRBJ1-1
CAHSGNTEAFF
>TRBV12-3/TRBV12-4|TRBJ1-2
CASSLVGTGDIFGYTF
>TRBV6-5|TRBJ1-1
CASSYSRTYNTEAFF
>TRBV7-2|TRBJ1-5
CASSLALSRNQPQHF
>TRBV5-6|TRBJ2-3
CASSLAIVGDTQYF
>TRBV3-1|TRBJ2-5
CASSREYIQETQYF
>TRBV18|TRBJ2-1
CASSPRTSGGNNEQFF
>TRBV12-3/TRBV12-4|TRBJ1-2
CASSPQDRGRGVYGYTF
>TRBV9|TRBJ2-5
CASSNPAGQGDQETQYF
>TRBV13|TRBJ2-7
CVSSLRGQNSYEQYF
>TRBV19|TRBJ2-1
CASSIPVPPRLYNEQFF
>TRBV24-1|TRBJ1-5
CATSANDRDPQHF
>TRBV12-3/TRBV12-4|TRBJ2-2
CASSLAQPRDTGELFF
>TRBV25-1|TRBJ2-7
CASSDSLDNEQYF
>TRBV7-9|TRBJ1-1
CASSPVGGMETEAFF
>TRBV11-2|TRBJ2-5
CASSLDLPGETQYF
>TRBV7-8|TRBJ2-1
CASSHSRENEQFF
>TRBV6-1|TRBJ1-5
CASSEAGPNQPQHF
>TRBV20-1|TRBJ2-7
CSAVSGPYEQYF
>TRBV12-5|TRBJ2-7
CASGSTVYEQYF
>TRBV6-1|TRBJ2-3
CASTERAGVGADTQYF
>TRBV5-1|TRBJ1-2
CASSSDRGGNGYTF
>TRBV20-1|TRBJ1-1
CSAPRTGDTEAFF
>TRBV4-1|TRBJ1-2
CASSQLQGDYGYTF
>TRBV28|TRBJ2-5
CASSSRLVGETQYF
>TRBV20-1|TRBJ2-5
CSAGQGQETQYF
>TRBV5-1|TRBJ2-1
CASSLQRAGTSGYNEQFF